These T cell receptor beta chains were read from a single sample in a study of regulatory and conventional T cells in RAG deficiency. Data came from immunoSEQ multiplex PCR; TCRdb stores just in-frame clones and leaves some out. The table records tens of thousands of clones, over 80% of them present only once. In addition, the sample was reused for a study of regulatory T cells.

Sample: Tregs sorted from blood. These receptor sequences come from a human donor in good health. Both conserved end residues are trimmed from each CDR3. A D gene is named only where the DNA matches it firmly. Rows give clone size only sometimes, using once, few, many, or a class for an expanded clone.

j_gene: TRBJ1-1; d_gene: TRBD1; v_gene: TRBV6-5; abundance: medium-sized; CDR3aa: ASSYSYYAGGEAF
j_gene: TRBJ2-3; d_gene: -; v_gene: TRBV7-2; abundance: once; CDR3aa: ASSSEGSNTQY
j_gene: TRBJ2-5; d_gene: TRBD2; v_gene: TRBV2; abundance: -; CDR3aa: ASSEAAAGALGGKTQY
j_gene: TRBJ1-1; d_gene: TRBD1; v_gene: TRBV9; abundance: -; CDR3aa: ASSGDRGTEAF
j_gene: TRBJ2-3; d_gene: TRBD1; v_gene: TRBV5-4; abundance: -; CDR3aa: ASRPGQGTDTQY
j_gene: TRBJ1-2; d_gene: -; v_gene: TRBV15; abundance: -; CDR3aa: ATSIPSRRKNGYT
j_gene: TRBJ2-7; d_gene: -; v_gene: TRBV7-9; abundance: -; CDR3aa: ASSLNRQPYEQY
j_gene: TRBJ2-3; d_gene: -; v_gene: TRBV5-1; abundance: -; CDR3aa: ACGTLGTDTQY
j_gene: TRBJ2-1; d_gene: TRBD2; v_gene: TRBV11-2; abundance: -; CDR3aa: ASSLGGLAGRHYNEQF
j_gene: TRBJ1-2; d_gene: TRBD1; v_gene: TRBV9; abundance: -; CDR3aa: ASSVLSGTGLYGYT
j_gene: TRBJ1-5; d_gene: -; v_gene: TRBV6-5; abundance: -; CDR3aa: ASSYGPADTQPQH
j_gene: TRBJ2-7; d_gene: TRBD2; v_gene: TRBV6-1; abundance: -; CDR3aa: ASSLAGGPYEQY
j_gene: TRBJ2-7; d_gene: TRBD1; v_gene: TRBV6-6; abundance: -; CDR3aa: ASSYSQGVSYEQY
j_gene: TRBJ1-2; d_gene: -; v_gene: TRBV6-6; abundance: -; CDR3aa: ASSLAGYGYGYT
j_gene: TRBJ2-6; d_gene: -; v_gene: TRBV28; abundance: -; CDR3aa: ASSLRGLSGANVLT
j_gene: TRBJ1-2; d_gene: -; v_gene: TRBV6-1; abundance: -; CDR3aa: ASSGTRDSNYGYT